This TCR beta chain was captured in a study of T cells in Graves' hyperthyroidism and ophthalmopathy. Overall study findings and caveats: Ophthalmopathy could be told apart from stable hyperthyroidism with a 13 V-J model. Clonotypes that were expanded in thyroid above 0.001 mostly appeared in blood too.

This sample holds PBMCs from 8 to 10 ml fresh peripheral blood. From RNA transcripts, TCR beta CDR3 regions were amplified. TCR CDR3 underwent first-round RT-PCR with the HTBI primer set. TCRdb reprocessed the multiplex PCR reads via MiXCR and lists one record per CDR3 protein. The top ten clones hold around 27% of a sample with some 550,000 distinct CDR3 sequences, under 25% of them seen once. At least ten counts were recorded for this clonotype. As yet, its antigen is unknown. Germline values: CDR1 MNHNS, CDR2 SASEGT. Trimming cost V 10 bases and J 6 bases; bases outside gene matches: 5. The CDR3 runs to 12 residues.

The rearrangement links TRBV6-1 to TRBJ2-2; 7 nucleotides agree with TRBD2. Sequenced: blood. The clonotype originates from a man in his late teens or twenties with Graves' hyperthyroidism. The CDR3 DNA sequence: TGTGCCACGCTGGGGGGGTCCGGGGAGCTGTTTTTT. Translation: CATLGGSGELFF.